The 2 T cell receptor beta chains below come from one sample, sequenced in a study of blood T cells in healthy people across ages. Next came a second PCR, run for roughly 6 to 11 cycles, which used a sample-barcoded 5' primer along with a J-beta primer mix. TCRdb re-analysed the 5' RACE reads in MiXCR, keeping a single row per CDR3 protein. The sample includes hundreds of thousands of distinct CDR3 sequences, approximately 44% of them seen just once. Sequenced sample: blood. These receptors all come from a man in his sixties in good health.

This clonotype turned up a few times. This chain joins TRBV5-1 and TRBJ1-1; D gene unclear. The CDR3 extends over 14 amino acids. From germline, CDR1 is SGHRS and CDR2 YFSETQ. V lost 7 bases, J lost 1 base, and 14 bases lay in between. The CDR3 DNA reads as TGCGCCAGCGGGATTCAGCGGGCGAACACTGAAGCTTTCTTT. This sequence encodes CASGIQRANTEAFF.

This clonotype was seen a handful of times. The V call is TRBV4-1, the J call TRBJ2-6; D ambiguous. This CDR3 is built from 15 residues. CDR1 and CDR2 (germline): MGHRA, YSYEKL. V lost 0 bases and J lost 2, with 5 bases in between. Here the CDR3 DNA reads TGCGCCAGCAGCCAAGAGGAACCTGGGGCCAACGTCCTGACTTTC. This translates into CASSQEEPGANVLTF.